This TCR beta chain was sequenced for a study of shared clonotypes between healthy human individuals. General study points: Generally, naive subsets came out with larger estimated richness than memory subsets. Among donors, sharing of clonotypes was expected to be affected by sequencing depth.

The CDR3 runs 13 residues. CDR1 MNHEY and CDR2 SMNVEV come from the germline V gene (reference sequence). Trimming shortened V by 3 bases and J by 3 bases, and 9 bases separated the two germline ends. Of note for this clone: Its antigen is as yet unknown.

This table comes from immunoSEQ multiplex PCR, and its TCRdb copy is limited to in-frame clones, with some not included. The sample lists about 2.3 million clones, 80% to 95% occurring once. All donors were healthy HIV-negative adults lacking recent acute infections or vaccinations. Material: naive CD4+ T cells from PBMCs. Described subset: CD45RA+ positively selected. The chain recombines TRBV27 with TRBJ2-7; D is undetermined. The clonotype was recovered from a man younger than 35 in good health. Some clones in this sample may be carry-over from other donors' samples. Written as DNA, the CDR3 is TGTGCCAGCAGTTTGATACAGAACTACGAGCAGTACTTC. As protein: CASSLIQNYEQYF.